This TCR beta chain was obtained from a study of blood T cell repertoires in COVID-19. On the study more broadly: PBMCs, B-cell-depleted T cells, or T cells provided the cDNA or gDNA that made up the material.

The germline V gene encodes CDR1 MDHEN and CDR2 SYDVKM. V lost 4 bases to trimming and J lost 6 bases; unmatched junction nucleotides: 7. The CDR3 extends over 15 amino acids. In the original workflow: Nucleated cell counts were estimated from reference gene primer amplification. Profiling relied on immunoSEQ multiplex PCR, and the TCRdb table lists in-frame clones only, not all of them. That table is the source of V, J and clone size, and D and trimming were worked out from the DNA. The data show approximately 260,000 clones, with around four fifths seen just once and around 3.9% held by the top ten. Participants were aged about 18 to 90 years, lived in roughly 23 US areas, and enrolled virtually. Clinical history as reported by participants underpinned cohort assignment.

This chain connects TRBV28 to TRBJ2-1, with TRBD1 identical over 9 bases. The source of this sequence is a man between 25 and 39 years old with acute COVID-19. Sequenced material: PBMCs or T cells enriched from blood (not recorded which). CDR3 in DNA: TGTGCCAGCAGTTGGACAGGGGCGGGAATCAATGAGCAGTTCTTC. Encoded protein: CASSWTGAGINEQFF. The full variable domain, with the rest looked up from reference TRBV28 and TRBJ2-1, is DVKVTQSSRYLVKRTGEKVFLECVQDMDHENMFWYRQDPGLGLRLIYFSYDVKMKEKGDIPEGYSVSREKKERFSLILESASTNQTSMYLCASSWTGAGINEQFFGPGTRLTVL.